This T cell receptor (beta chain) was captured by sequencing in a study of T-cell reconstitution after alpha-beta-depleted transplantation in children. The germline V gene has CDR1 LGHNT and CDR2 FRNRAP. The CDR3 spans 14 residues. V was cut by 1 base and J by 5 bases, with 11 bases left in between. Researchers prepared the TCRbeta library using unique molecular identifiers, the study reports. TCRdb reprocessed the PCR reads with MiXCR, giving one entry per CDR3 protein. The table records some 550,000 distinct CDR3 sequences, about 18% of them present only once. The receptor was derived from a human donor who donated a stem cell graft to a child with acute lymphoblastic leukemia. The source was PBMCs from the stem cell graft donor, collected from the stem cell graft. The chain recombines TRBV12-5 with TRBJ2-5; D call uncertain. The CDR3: CASGLGSAGETQYF. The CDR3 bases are TGTGCTAGTGGTTTGGGGAGTGCCGGGGAGACCCAGTACTTC.